Listed below are T cell receptor beta chains from one sample, sequenced in a study of cytomegalovirus exposure and HLA in healthy donors. Clones were read by immunoSEQ multiplex PCR, and TCRdb kept only the in-frame ones, dropping some. The repertoire holds some 140,000 clones, with 77% as singletons. Sequencing used PBMCs. The origin of the receptors is a woman in her thirties or forties in good health and CMV-seronegative. Both conserved end residues are part of each CDR3. D genes are given only for firm matches. Rows give clone size only sometimes, using once, few, many, or a class for an expanded clone.

D gene	V gene	J gene	clone size	CDR3 DNA	CDR3 protein
-	TRBV6-5	TRBJ1-1	-	TGTGCCAGCAGTTCTCCACAGCTATCGAACACTGAAGCTTTCTTT	CASSSPQLSNTEAFF
TRBD1	TRBV5-1	TRBJ1-1	few	TGCGCCAGCAGCCCAGGGGGCACTGAAGCTTTCTTT	CASSPGGTEAFF
-	TRBV6-6	TRBJ1-6	-	TGTGCCAGCAGTTATCGCGACTCGGGAGGGTCACCCCTCCACTTT	CASSYRDSGGSPLHF
TRBD2	TRBV5-1	TRBJ2-1	-	TGCGCCAGCAGCTACGCGGGGGGGCTTAATGAGCAGTTCTTC	CASSYAGGLNEQFF
-	TRBV4-3	TRBJ2-7	medium-sized	TGCGCCAGCAGTCATTCCCAGGGTTCCTACGAGCAGTACTTC	CASSHSQGSYEQYF
TRBD1	TRBV6-5	TRBJ1-1	-	TGTGCCAGCAGTTACAACCAGGGGGACACTGAAGCTTTCTTT	CASSYNQGDTEAFF
TRBD1	TRBV23-1	TRBJ2-7	-	TGCGCCAGTAGGTCGAGGGACAGGGTCACTAGCGAGCAGTACTTC	CASRSRDRVTSEQYF
-	TRBV19	TRBJ1-1	-	TGTGCCAGTAGTATAGGGGGCTCGGGGGGTCGAGCTTTCTTT	CASSIGGSGGRAFF
TRBD1	TRBV29-1	TRBJ1-1	-	TGCAGCGTTTTGCGTTGGGACAGGGGACGAAACACTGAAGCTTTCTTT	CSVLRWDRGRNTEAFF
-	TRBV19	TRBJ2-1	-	TGTGCCAGTAGTACCTGGATTAGACAGCCCATCTACAATGAGCAGTTCTTC	CASSTWIRQPIYNEQFF
TRBD1	TRBV10-3	TRBJ1-2	-	TGTGCCATCTCCCCTCCAACAGGGGTTGGCTACACCTTC	CAISPPTGVGYTF
-	TRBV28	TRBJ2-2	-	TGTGCCAGCAGTTTAGCACAGGGGAACACCGGGGAGCTGTTTTTT	CASSLAQGNTGELFF
TRBD1	TRBV25-1	TRBJ2-7	-	TGTGCCAGCAAGACAGGGGGTGGACACGAGCAGTACTTC	CASKTGGGHEQYF
-	TRBV19	TRBJ1-2	-	TGTGCCAGTAGTATAGGGCCACAACGTTATGGCTACACCTTC	CASSIGPQRYGYTF
-	TRBV7-9	TRBJ1-2	-	TGTGCCAGCACCAAGTATGCAGGCTTAGACTATGGCTACACCTTC	CASTKYAGLDYGYTF
-	TRBV29-1	TRBJ2-1	-	TGCAGCGGAGCGCTACGCAATGAGCAGTTCTTC	CSGALRNEQFF
-	TRBV6-6	TRBJ1-1	-	TGTGCCAGCAGTTACTCAAGACATAACACTGAAGCTTTCTTT	CASSYSRHNTEAFF
TRBD1	TRBV30	TRBJ1-1	few	TGTGCCTGGAAGACAGGGGAAGCTTTCTTT	CAWKTGEAFF
-	TRBV2	TRBJ1-5	-	TGTGCCAGCAGTGATGGACTACTGGACCCCCAACATTTT	CASSDGLLDPQHF
TRBD2	TRBV11-2	TRBJ2-7	once	TGTGCCAGCAGCCCCTCTAGCGGGGGCTACGAGCAGTACTTC	CASSPSSGGYEQYF
TRBD1	TRBV6-1	TRBJ2-6	-	TGTGCCAGCAGTGACCGAGTGAGGGTAGGGGGCGGCGGAGGGGCCAACGTCCTGACTTTC	CASSDRVRVGGGGGANVLTF
-	TRBV18	TRBJ1-1	-	TGTGCCAGCTCACCCCTCCCGGGGGAGTACACTGAAGCTTTCTTT	CASSPLPGEYTEAFF
TRBD2	TRBV19	TRBJ2-1	-	TGTGCCAGTAGCTGGACTAGCGGGGGCCCCTCCTACAATGAGCAGTTCTTC	CASSWTSGGPSYNEQFF
TRBD2	TRBV2	TRBJ2-1	-	TGTGCCAGCAGTGCGACTAGCGGGGGCTCGTCAGGGCAGTTCTTC	CASSATSGGSSGQFF
TRBD1	TRBV19	TRBJ2-1	-	TGTGCCAGTAGTACCGACAGGGGGTATTACCGCTCCTACAATGAGCAGTTCTTC	CASSTDRGYYRSYNEQFF
TRBD1	TRBV19	TRBJ1-2	-	TGTGCCAGTAGTCTGGGACAGGGACGGGGCTATGGCTACACCTTC	CASSLGQGRGYGYTF
TRBD1	TRBV4-2	TRBJ2-1	-	TGTGCCAGCAGCCTCGGGACAGGGGTCAATGAGCAGTTCTTC	CASSLGTGVNEQFF
TRBD1	TRBV7-9	TRBJ1-1	-	TGTGCCAGCAGCTTAGGATCTCAGGGGGCTGAAGCTTTCTTT	CASSLGSQGAEAFF
TRBD2	TRBV13	TRBJ2-7	-	TGTGCCAGCAGCCAAGGCGGGGGGGCCGACGAGCAGTACTTC	CASSQGGGADEQYF
TRBD1	TRBV10-1	TRBJ2-2	-	TGCGCCAGCAGCGGGACAGGGGAGACCGGGGAGCTGTTTTTT	CASSGTGETGELFF
TRBD1	TRBV28	TRBJ1-1	-	TGTGCCAGCAGTTCCTCCGGGACAGGGGAGGGTGAAGCTTTCTTT	CASSSSGTGEGEAFF
TRBD1	TRBV7-6	TRBJ1-4	-	TGTGCCAGCAGCTTAGTTCGGACGGGGACAGGGTACGAAAAACTGTTTTTT	CASSLVRTGTGYEKLFF
TRBD1	TRBV2	TRBJ1-1	-	TGTGCCAGCAGCAAACAGGGGGTTAACACTGAAGCTTTCTTT	CASSKQGVNTEAFF
-	TRBV30	TRBJ1-1	few	TGTGCCTGGAATCATAAGAGGGACACTGAAGCTTTCTTT	CAWNHKRDTEAFF
-	TRBV25-1	TRBJ1-6	-	TGTGCCAGCAGTAGGGAGACCAAAGGACTCGCTAATTCACCCCTCCACTTT	CASSRETKGLANSPLHF
-	TRBV28	TRBJ1-2	few	TGTGCCAGCATCCAGGGGCTAGGGGGCTACACCTTC	CASIQGLGGYTF
-	TRBV6-1	TRBJ1-1	-	TGTGCCAGCAGTTTCTCACGGGGAGAAGCTTTCTTT	CASSFSRGEAFF
-	TRBV29-1	TRBJ2-1	-	TGCAGCGTTGAAGATAATAACTCCTACAATGAGCAGTTCTTC	CSVEDNNSYNEQFF
TRBD1	TRBV5-1	TRBJ1-4	-	TGCGCCAGCAGCGAGACAGGGATCGCAACTAATGAAAAACTGTTTTTT	CASSETGIATNEKLFF
TRBD1	TRBV4-3	TRBJ1-3	-	TGCGCCAGCAGCCAACAAGGGACAGTCTCTGGAAACACCATATATTTT	CASSQQGTVSGNTIYF
TRBD1	TRBV18	TRBJ2-6	-	TGTGCCAGCTCACCGACAGGGTCTGGGGCCAACGTCCTGACTTTC	CASSPTGSGANVLTF
-	TRBV9	TRBJ2-3	once	TGTGCCAGCAGCGTCAAGGGACTCACAGATACGCAGTATTTT	CASSVKGLTDTQYF